One sample yielded the 9 T cell receptor beta chains listed below, sequenced in a study of cytomegalovirus exposure and HLA in healthy donors. PCR amplification relied on 60 Vbeta primers (plus 13 Jbeta primers). The data were produced by immunoSEQ multiplex PCR, yet TCRdb's version contains in-frame clones alone and is incomplete. The sample carries around 150,000 clones, about 80% recorded once. The sequencing input was PBMCs. The source is a woman aged 40-49 years in good health and CMV-seronegative.

In this sample, this clone turned up a few times. The CDR3 DNA sequence: TGTGCCAGCAGCGTAGACGGTATCCCCTATGGCTACACCTTC. This translates into CASSVDGIPYGYTF. The chain combines TRBV9 with TRBJ1-2; no clear D. The CDR3 is made up of 14 amino acids. Germline loops: CDR1 SGDLS, CDR2 YYNGEE. Trimming stripped 0 bases from V and 4 bases from J, with 10 bases between.

The J gene is TRBJ2-2, the V gene TRBV4-1; D is possibly TRBD1 (6 bases). This CDR3 spans 17 amino acids. From germline, CDR1 is MGHRA and CDR2 YSYEKL. Trimming pared 0 bases from V and 2 bases from J, leaving 13 bases between. The CDR3 DNA is TGCGCCAGCAGCCAAGATTTATCCGGGACAAACACCGGGGAGCTGTTTTTT. Protein: CASSQDLSGTNTGELFF.

V usage is TRBV29-1 and J usage is TRBJ2-3; TRBD2 agrees at 12 bases. Germline V lookup: CDR1 SQVTM, CDR2 ANQGSEA. V lost 0 bases and J lost 0; bases outside the gene matches: 10. The CDR3 is 19 amino acids. The CDR3 nucleotides are TGCAGCGTTGAAGACGGAGGGCTAGCGGGAGGGATCAGCACAGATACGCAGTATTTT. It translates to CSVEDGGLAGGISTDTQYF.

The chain combines TRBV7-6 with TRBJ2-3, with D uncertain. The CDR3 spans 13 residues. V lost 0 bases and J 2 bases, leaving 3 bases between the germline ends. Germline V CDR1 and CDR2: SGHVS, FNYEAQ. DNA of the CDR3: TGTGCCAGCAGCTTAGCACACACAGATACGCAGTATTTT. Translated, it gives CASSLAHTDTQYF.

CDR3 amino acids: CASSGAGRQETQYF. The DNA for the CDR3 is TGCGCCAGCAGTGGGGCAGGCCGGCAAGAGACCCAGTACTTC. The chain employs TRBV5-1 and TRBJ2-5, with D maybe TRBD1 (5 bases). The CDR3 extends over 14 amino acids. Germline V gives CDR1 SGHRS, CDR2 YFSETQ. V was cut by 5 bases and J by 2 bases, with 13 bases left in between.

The chain couples TRBV2 to TRBJ1-2, with a weak D call TRBD1 (5 bases). This CDR3 region has 14 residues. Trimming took 7 bases from V and 7 from J, leaving 19 bases between them. CDR1 is SNHLY and CDR2 is FYNNEI in the germline V gene. Here the CDR3 DNA reads TGTGCCAGCATCAGGGATGTCTCATTTAGTGGCTACACCTTC. As protein: CASIRDVSFSGYTF.

J is TRBJ2-2 and V is TRBV4-1; D is ambiguous. This CDR3 is 16 amino acids long. V was shortened by 0 bases and J by 5 bases, with 13 bases between the two germline ends. The germline V gene has CDR1 MGHRA and CDR2 YSYEKL. This CDR3 reads CASSQEFPVRTGELFF. The CDR3 DNA reads as TGCGCCAGCAGCCAAGAATTTCCAGTGAGGACCGGGGAGCTGTTTTTT.

The gene calls are TRBV6-5 and TRBJ1-3; possible D gene TRBD1, 5 bases. The CDR3 length is 15 residues. In germline, CDR1 is MNHEY, CDR2 SVGAGI. V shed 0 bases and J shed 1 base, with 7 bases lying between them. The CDR3 is CASSYSTVSGNTIYF. DNA of the CDR3: TGTGCCAGCAGTTACTCGACAGTTTCTGGAAACACCATATATTTT.

In its sample, this clone was seen a few times. V gene TRBV7-8 combines with J gene TRBJ1-3; 9 bases map to TRBD1. From germline, CDR1 is SGHVS and CDR2 FQNEAQ. V lost 5 bases to trimming and J lost 4 bases; unmatched junction nucleotides: 9. This CDR3 spans 16 amino acids. The CDR3 region is CASSAHRGPTGNTIYF. The CDR3 nucleotides read TGTGCCAGCAGCGCCCACAGGGGGCCTACAGGAAACACCATATATTTT.